Each of the 2 T cell receptor beta chains below was sequenced from the same sample in a study of metastatic and nonmetastatic thyroid tumors (TCRdb year 2020). No treatment had been received by any patient before thyroid surgery. The library relied on PCR. The sample was run on an Illumina HiSeq 4000. TCRdb reprocessed the public reads (quality trimming at Q25 with fastp, clone calling with MiXCR) and kept in-frame beta chains. This sample holds over 50,000 clones; under 30% were observed only once. The ten biggest clones cover 15% of the sample. The sequencing sample was made of blood. The source is a female donor with papillary thyroid cancer or a benign thyroid nodule (not recorded which). Some clones in this sample may be carry-over from other donors' samples.

Only a few counts were recorded for this clone. V is TRBV19 and J is TRBJ2-3; no firm D call. Germline values: CDR1 LNHDA, CDR2 SQIVND (reference sequence). Trimming cost V 5 bases and J 2 bases, with 11 bases left between them. The CDR3 runs to 14 residues. In DNA form, the CDR3 reads TGTGCCAGTAGTTCACTAACGCTCACAGATACGCAGTATTTT. Amino acid sequence: CASSSLTLTDTQYF. The full variable domain, with the rest looked up from reference TRBV19 and TRBJ2-3, is DGGITQSPKYLFRKEGQNVTLSCEQNLNHDAMYWYRQDPGQGLRLIYYSQIVNDFQKGDIAEGYSVSREKKESFPLTVTSAQKNPTAFYLCASSSLTLTDTQYFGPGTRLTVL.

The chain employs TRBV20-1 and TRBJ2-5, with 8 bases identical to TRBD2. The CDR3 loop spans 13 amino acids. With V trimmed by 2 bases and J by 1 base, 0 bases remained unmatched. Germline V CDR1 and CDR2: DFQATT, SNEGSKA (reference sequence). The CDR3 loop is CSARLAGQETQYF. CDR3 coding DNA: TGCAGTGCTAGACTAGCGGGCCAAGAGACCCAGTACTTC.